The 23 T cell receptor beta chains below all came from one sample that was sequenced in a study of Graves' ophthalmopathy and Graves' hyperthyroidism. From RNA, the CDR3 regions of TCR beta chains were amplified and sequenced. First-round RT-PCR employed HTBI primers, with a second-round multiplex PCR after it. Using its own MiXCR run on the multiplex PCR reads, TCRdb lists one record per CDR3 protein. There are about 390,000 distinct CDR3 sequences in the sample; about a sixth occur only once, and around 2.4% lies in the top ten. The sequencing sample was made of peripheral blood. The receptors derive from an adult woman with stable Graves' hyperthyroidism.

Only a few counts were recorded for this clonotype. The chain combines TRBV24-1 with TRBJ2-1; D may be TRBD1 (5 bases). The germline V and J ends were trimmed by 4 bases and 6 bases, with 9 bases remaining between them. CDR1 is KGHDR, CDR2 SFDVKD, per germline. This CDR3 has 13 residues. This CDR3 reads CATSEPQGNEQFF. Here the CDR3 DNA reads TGTGCCACCAGTGAACCGCAGGGCAATGAGCAGTTCTTC.

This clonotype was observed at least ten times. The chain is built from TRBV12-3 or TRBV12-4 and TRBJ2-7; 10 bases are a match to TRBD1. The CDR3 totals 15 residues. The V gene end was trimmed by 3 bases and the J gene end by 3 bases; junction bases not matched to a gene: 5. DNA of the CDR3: TGTGCCAGCAGTTTGGACAGGGGGTCCTACTACGAGCAGTACTTC. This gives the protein CASSLDRGSYYEQYF.

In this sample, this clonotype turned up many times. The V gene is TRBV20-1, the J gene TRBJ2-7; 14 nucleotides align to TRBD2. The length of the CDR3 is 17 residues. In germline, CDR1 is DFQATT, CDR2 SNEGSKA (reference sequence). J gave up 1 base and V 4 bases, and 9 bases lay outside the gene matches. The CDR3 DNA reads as TGCAGTGCTACCGGGACTAGCGGGAGCGCTCGATCCTACGAGCAGTACTTC. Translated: CSATGTSGSARSYEQYF.

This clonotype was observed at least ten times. In DNA form, the CDR3 reads TGCGCCAGCAGGGTCGAAGGGGCGGACATTCAGTACTTC. This gives the protein CASRVEGADIQYF. V usage is TRBV5-1 and J usage is TRBJ2-4; possible D gene TRBD1, 5 bases. The CDR3 sequence is 13 residues long. Germline V lookup: CDR1 SGHRS, CDR2 YFSETQ. V lost 5 bases and J 8 bases, leaving 14 bases between the germline ends.

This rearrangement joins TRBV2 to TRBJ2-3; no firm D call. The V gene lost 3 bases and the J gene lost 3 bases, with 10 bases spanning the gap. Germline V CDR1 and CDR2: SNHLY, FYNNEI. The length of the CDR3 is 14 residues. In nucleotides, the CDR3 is TGTGCCAGCAGTGATCGCATCAGGACAGATACGCAGTATTTT. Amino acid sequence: CASSDRIRTDTQYF.

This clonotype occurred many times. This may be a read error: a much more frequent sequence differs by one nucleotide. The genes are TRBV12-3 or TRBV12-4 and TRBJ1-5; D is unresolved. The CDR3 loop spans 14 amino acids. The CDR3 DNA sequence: TGTGTCAGCAGCCTATTTGACTACAATCAGCCCCAGCATTTT. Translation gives CVSSLFDYNQPQHF.

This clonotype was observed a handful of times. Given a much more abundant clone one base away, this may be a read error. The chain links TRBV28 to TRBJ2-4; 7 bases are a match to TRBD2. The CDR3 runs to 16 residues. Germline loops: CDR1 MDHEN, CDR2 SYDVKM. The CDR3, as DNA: TGTGCCAGCAGTTTAGCGGGGGACGGGAGGAAAAACATTAAGTACTTC. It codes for CASSLAGDGRKNIKYF.

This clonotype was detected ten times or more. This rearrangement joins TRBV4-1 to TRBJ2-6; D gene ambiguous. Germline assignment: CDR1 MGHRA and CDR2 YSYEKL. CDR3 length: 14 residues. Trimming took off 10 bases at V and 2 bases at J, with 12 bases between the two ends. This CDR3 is CATSQVPGANVLTF. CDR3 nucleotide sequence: TGCGCCACTTCCCAGGTCCCTGGGGCCAACGTCCTGACTTTC.

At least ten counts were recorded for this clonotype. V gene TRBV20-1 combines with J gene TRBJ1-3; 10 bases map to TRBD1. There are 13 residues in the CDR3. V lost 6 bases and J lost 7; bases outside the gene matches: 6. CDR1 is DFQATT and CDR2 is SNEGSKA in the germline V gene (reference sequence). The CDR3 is CSAQVDRGNTIYF. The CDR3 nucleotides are TGCAGTGCCCAGGTGGACAGGGGGAACACCATATATTTT.

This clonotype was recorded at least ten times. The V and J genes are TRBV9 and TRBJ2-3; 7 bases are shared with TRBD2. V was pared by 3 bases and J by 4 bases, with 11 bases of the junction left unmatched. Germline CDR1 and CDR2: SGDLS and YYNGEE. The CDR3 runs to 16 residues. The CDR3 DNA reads TGTGCCAGCAGCGGACACGGCGGGAGATTAGCAGATACGCAGTATTTT. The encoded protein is CASSGHGGRLADTQYF.

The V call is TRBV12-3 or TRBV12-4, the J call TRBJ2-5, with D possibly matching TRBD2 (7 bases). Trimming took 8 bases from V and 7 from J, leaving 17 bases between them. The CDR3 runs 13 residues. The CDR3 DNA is TGTGCCAGCGATGGGAACAGGGAGGGGACCCAGTACTTC. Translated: CASDGNREGTQYF.

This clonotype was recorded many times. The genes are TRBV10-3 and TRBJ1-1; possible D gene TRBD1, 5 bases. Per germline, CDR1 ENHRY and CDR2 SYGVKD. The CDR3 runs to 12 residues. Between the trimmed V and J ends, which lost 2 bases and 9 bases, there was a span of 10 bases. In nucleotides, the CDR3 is TGTGCCATCAGTGAGGGACAACGTAAAGCTTTCTTT. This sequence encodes CAISEGQRKAFF.

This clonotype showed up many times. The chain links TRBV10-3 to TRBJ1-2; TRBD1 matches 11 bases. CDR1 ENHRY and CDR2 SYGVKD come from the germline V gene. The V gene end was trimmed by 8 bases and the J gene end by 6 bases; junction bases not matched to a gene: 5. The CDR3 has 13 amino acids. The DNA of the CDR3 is TGTGCCATCGGAGGACAGGGGGCAAATGGCTACACCTTC. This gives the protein CAIGGQGANGYTF.

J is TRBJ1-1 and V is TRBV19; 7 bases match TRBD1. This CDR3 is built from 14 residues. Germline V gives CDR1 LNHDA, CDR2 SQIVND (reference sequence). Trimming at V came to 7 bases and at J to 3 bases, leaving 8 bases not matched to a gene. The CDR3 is CASKSLQGYTEAFF. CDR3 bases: TGTGCCAGTAAATCCCTACAGGGGTACACTGAAGCTTTCTTT. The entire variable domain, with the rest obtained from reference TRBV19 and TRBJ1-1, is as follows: DGGITQSPKYLFRKEGQNVTLSCEQNLNHDAMYWYRQDPGQGLRLIYYSQIVNDFQKGDIAEGYSVSREKKESFPLTVTSAQKNPTAFYLCASKSLQGYTEAFFGQGTRLTVV.

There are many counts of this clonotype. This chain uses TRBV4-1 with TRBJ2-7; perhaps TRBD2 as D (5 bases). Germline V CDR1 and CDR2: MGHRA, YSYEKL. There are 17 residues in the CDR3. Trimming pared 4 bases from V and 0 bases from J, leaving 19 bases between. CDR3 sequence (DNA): TGCGCCAGCAGCCCCCGGCGTGGGGAGACTGCCTCCTACGAGCAGTACTTC. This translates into CASSPRRGETASYEQYF.

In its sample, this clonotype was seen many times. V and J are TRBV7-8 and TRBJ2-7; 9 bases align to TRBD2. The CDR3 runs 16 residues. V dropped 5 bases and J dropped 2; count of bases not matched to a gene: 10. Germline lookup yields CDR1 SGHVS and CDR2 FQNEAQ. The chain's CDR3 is CASSLIKAGGPYEQYF. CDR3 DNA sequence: TGTGCCAGCAGCCTAATCAAAGCGGGAGGCCCCTACGAGCAGTACTTC.

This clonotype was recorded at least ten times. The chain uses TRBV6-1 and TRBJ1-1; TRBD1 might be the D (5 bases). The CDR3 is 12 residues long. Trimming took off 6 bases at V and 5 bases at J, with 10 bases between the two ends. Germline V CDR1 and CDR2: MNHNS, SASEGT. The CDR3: CASSQGVTEAFF. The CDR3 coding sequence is TGTGCCAGCAGCCAAGGGGTGACTGAAGCTTTCTTT.

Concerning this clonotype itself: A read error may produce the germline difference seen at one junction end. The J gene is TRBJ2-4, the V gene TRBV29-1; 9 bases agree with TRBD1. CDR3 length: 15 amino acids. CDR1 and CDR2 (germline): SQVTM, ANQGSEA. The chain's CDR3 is CSVGRGQGSRNIKYF. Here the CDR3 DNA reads TGCAGCGTGGGTCGGGGACAGGGTAGTAGAAACATTAAGTACTTC.

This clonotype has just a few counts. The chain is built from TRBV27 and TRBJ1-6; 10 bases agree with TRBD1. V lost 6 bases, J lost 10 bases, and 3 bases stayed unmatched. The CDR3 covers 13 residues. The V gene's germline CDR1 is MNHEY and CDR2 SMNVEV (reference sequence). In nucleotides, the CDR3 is TGTGCCAGCAGCGACAGGGGGCAATCACCCCTCCACTTT. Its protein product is CASSDRGQSPLHF.

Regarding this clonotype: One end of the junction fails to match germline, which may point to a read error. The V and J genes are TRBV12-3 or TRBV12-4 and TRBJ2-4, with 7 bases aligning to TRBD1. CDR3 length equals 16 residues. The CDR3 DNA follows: TGTGCCAGCAGTTCCGGGACAGCCAACGCCAAAAACATTAAGTACTTC. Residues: CASSSGTANAKNIKYF.

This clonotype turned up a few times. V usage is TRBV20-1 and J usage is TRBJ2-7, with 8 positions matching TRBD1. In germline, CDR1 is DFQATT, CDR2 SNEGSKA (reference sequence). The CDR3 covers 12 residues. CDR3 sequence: CSADRARYEQYF. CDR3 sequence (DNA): TGCAGCGCGGACAGGGCGAGGTACGAGCAGTACTTC.

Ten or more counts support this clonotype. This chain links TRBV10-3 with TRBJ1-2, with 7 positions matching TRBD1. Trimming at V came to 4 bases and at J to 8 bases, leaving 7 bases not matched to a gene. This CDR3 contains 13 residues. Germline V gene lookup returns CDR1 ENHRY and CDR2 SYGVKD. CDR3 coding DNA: TGTGCCATCAGTGGAACAGGGGATGGCGGCTACACCTTC. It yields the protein CAISGTGDGGYTF.

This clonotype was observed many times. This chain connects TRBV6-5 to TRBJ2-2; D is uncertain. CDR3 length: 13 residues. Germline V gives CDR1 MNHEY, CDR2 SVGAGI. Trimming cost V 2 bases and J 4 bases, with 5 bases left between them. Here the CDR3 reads CASSYGPTGELFF. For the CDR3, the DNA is TGTGCCAGCAGTTACGGGCCCACCGGGGAGCTGTTTTTT.